One sample yielded the 25 T cell receptor beta chains listed below, sequenced in a study of T cells after posttransplantation cyclophosphamide. TCRdb's copy holds only in-frame clones and misses some; the assay was immunoSEQ multiplex PCR. This table holds around 31,000 clones, around 90% found once. The naive gate required viable CD3+CD4+ or CD3+CD8+ cells with CCR7+CD45RA+CD45RO-CD95-CD27+CD28+ phenotype. The sample taken for sequencing was naive CD4+ T cells sorted from blood. Every receptor here comes from a man in his thirties or forties in good health and a related stem cell transplant donor.

The V call is TRBV5-1, the J call TRBJ2-3; tentative D call: TRBD2 (5 bases). Germline V gene sequence: CDR1 SGHRS, CDR2 YFSETQ. V was clipped by 6 bases and J by 0 bases, with 11 bases between them. This CDR3 has 14 residues. The CDR3 sequence: CASISGISTDTQYF. The CDR3 DNA sequence: TGCGCCAGCATAAGCGGCATAAGCACAGATACGCAGTATTTT. Based on the CDR3 plus reference TRBV5-1 and TRBJ2-3, the full variable domain is KAGVTQTPRYLIKTRGQQVTLSCSPISGHRSVSWYQQTPGQGLQFLFEYFSETQRNKGNFPGRFSGRQFSNSRSEMNVSTLELGDSALYLCASISGISTDTQYFGPGTRLTVL.

This chain connects TRBV9 to TRBJ2-7; tentative D call: TRBD1 (6 bases). Trimming removed 0 bases from V and 3 bases from J, with 13 bases in between. From germline, CDR1 is SGDLS and CDR2 YYNGEE. The CDR3 is made up of 15 amino acids. Written as DNA, the CDR3 is TGTGCCAGCAGCGTAGCACAGGGATGGGACTACGAGCAGTACTTC. The encoded protein is CASSVAQGWDYEQYF. Complete variable domain (other parts from reference TRBV9 and TRBJ2-7): DSGVTQTPKHLITATGQRVTLRCSPRSGDLSVYWYQQSLDQGLQFLIQYYNGEERAKGNILERFSAQQFPDLHSELNLSSLELGDSALYFCASSVAQGWDYEQYFGPGTRLTVT.

The V call is TRBV11-1, the J call TRBJ2-7, with TRBD1 identical over 9 bases. This CDR3 is 17 amino acids long. J lost 3 bases, V lost 1 base, and 10 bases had no gene match. Germline lookup yields CDR1 SGHAT and CDR2 FQDESV (reference sequence). CDR3 in DNA: TGTGCCAGCAGCTTAGTTGTATGGGGACAGGGAAGCTACGAGCAGTACTTC. Translated: CASSLVVWGQGSYEQYF.

The chain employs TRBV4-1 and TRBJ2-5; 8 positions agree with TRBD1. J lost 0 bases, V lost 1 base, and 1 base had no gene match. The germline gives CDR1 MGHRA, CDR2 YSYEKL. The CDR3 has 15 amino acids. The CDR3 protein is CASSQGDRYQETQYF. The CDR3 DNA is TGCGCCAGCAGCCAAGGGGACAGGTACCAAGAGACCCAGTACTTC.

This chain links TRBV19 with TRBJ1-5; 10 nucleotides match TRBD1. Germline V gene sequence: CDR1 LNHDA, CDR2 SQIVND (reference sequence). This CDR3 comprises 15 residues. Germline trimming cut 6 bases from V and 4 bases from J; bases unmatched to any gene: 6. The CDR3 DNA reads TGTGCCAGTAGCCGGACAGGGGGTTCGAATCAGCCCCAGCATTTT. Translated, it gives CASSRTGGSNQPQHF.

The V gene is TRBV4-1, the J gene TRBJ1-1; possible D gene TRBD1, 5 bases. CDR3 length: 14 residues. V shed 0 bases and J shed 11 bases, with 16 bases lying between them. Germline loops: CDR1 MGHRA, CDR2 YSYEKL. The CDR3 reads CASSQDPGDRGAFF. In nucleotides, the CDR3 is TGCGCCAGCAGCCAAGATCCGGGGGACCGGGGTGCTTTCTTT.

The chain has TRBV7-6 and TRBJ2-7, with 8 bases that match TRBD1. V lost 4 bases, J lost 0 bases, and 11 bases stayed unmatched. This CDR3 contains 17 residues. Germline CDR1 is SGHVS and CDR2 is FNYEAQ. The CDR3 region has the DNA TGTGCCAGCAGCTCAGCGATCGGGACAGGCCACTCCTACGAGCAGTACTTC. Translated, it gives CASSSAIGTGHSYEQYF.

J is TRBJ2-6 and V is TRBV19; 9 positions agree with TRBD1. V gave up 4 bases and J gave up 0 bases; unmatched junction bases: 1. The CDR3 is made up of 16 amino acids. The V gene's germline CDR1 is LNHDA and CDR2 SQIVND (reference sequence). DNA for the CDR3: TGTGCCAGTAGTAGGGGACAGGGCTCTGGGGCCAACGTCCTGACTTTC. It encodes CASSRGQGSGANVLTF.

V usage is TRBV7-3 and J usage is TRBJ2-3, with TRBD1 identical over 7 bases. There are 15 residues in the CDR3. Germline values: CDR1 SGHTA, CDR2 FQGTGA. V shed 4 bases and J 0 bases; nucleotides not matched to a gene: 4. The CDR3 protein is CASSSTGISTDTQYF. The CDR3 nucleotides read TGTGCCAGCAGCTCGACAGGGATCAGCACAGATACGCAGTATTTT.

The chain uses TRBV19 and TRBJ1-6; 7 bases agree with TRBD1. Germline trimming cut 6 bases from V and 7 bases from J; bases unmatched to any gene: 6. The CDR3 has 14 residues. Germline CDR1 is LNHDA and CDR2 is SQIVND (reference sequence). This CDR3 is CASRLQGMNSPLHF. CDR3 bases: TGTGCCAGTAGACTACAGGGGATGAATTCACCCCTCCACTTT.

The chain couples TRBV6-1 to TRBJ2-2; 7 nucleotides agree with TRBD1. This CDR3 is 15 amino acids long. Losses at the gene ends were 6 bases for V and 0 bases for J; bases not matched to a gene: 4. Looked up from germline, CDR1 is MNHNS and CDR2 is SASEGT. The CDR3 loop is CASSQGQTNTGELFF. Written as DNA, the CDR3 is TGTGCCAGCAGCCAGGGACAGACGAACACCGGGGAGCTGTTTTTT.

The gene calls are TRBV5-4 and TRBJ1-3, with 12 bases matching TRBD1. Germline V lookup: CDR1 SGHNT, CDR2 YYREEE (reference sequence). J lost 4 bases, V lost 4 bases, and 6 bases had no gene match. The CDR3 loop spans 16 amino acids. The DNA of the CDR3 is TGTGCCAGCAGCCCTACCGGGACAGGGGGCGGAAACACCATATATTTT. It encodes CASSPTGTGGGNTIYF.

The gene calls are TRBV6-5 and TRBJ1-1; no firm D call. The CDR3 covers 14 residues. Germline V gene data show CDR1 as MNHEY and CDR2 as SVGAGI. Trimming took off 6 bases at V and 4 bases at J, with 15 bases between the two ends. CDR3 DNA sequence: TGTGCCAGCAGGAGAAGGTCCGCGGGCACTGAAGCTTTCTTT. It yields the protein CASRRRSAGTEAFF.

As concerns this clone: At the DNA level, this CDR3 is encoded by other sequences in the same sample as well. The rearrangement joins TRBV9 to TRBJ2-7, with a weak D call TRBD1 (5 bases). The CDR3 contains 15 residues. V was trimmed by 0 bases and J by 2 bases, leaving 12 bases between them. CDR1 and CDR2 (germline): SGDLS, YYNGEE. In nucleotides, the CDR3 is TGTGCCAGCAGCGTAGGGCAGGGTAGTACCTACGAGCAGTACTTC. This encodes CASSVGQGSTYEQYF.

The V and J genes are TRBV6-5 and TRBJ2-5; 8 bases line up with TRBD1. There are 15 residues in the CDR3. Trimming at V came to 5 bases and at J to 2 bases, leaving 7 bases not matched to a gene. Germline CDR1 and CDR2: MNHEY and SVGAGI. CDR3 loop: CASSLGQGYQETQYF. The CDR3 DNA reads as TGTGCCAGCAGTCTTGGACAGGGTTATCAAGAGACCCAGTACTTC.

A remark on this clone: Other DNA variants within this sample encode the same CDR3. The chain couples TRBV7-2 to TRBJ1-3; no firm D call. The germline V gene encodes CDR1 SGHTA and CDR2 FQGNSA. There are 15 residues in the CDR3. V was shortened by 0 bases and J by 0 bases, with 6 bases between the two germline ends. This CDR3 reads CASSLAPGSGNTIYF. As DNA, the CDR3 is TGTGCCAGCAGCTTAGCTCCGGGCTCTGGAAACACCATATATTTT.

The chain is built from TRBV6-5 and TRBJ1-1, with D perhaps TRBD1 (5 bases). This CDR3 has 13 amino acids. V shed 5 bases and J shed 4 bases, with 11 bases lying between them. Germline assignment: CDR1 MNHEY and CDR2 SVGAGI. CDR3 in DNA: TGTGCCAGCAGTGGGACTCAAGGCACTGAAGCTTTCTTT. Translating it yields CASSGTQGTEAFF.

This chain links TRBV10-1 with TRBJ1-2, with no clear D. The CDR3 totals 13 residues. Between the trimmed V and J ends, which lost 2 bases and 1 base, there was a span of 5 bases. CDR1 is WNHNN, CDR2 SYGVQD, per germline (reference sequence). As DNA, the CDR3 is TGCGCCAGCAGTGAGACAGTTAACTATGGCTACACCTTC. Protein: CASSETVNYGYTF.

The genes are TRBV5-5 and TRBJ2-1, with no clear D. This CDR3 region has 13 residues. Germline V gene data show CDR1 as SGHKS and CDR2 as YYEKEE (reference sequence). The V end was cut by 4 bases, the J end by 6 bases, with 11 bases between. CDR3 DNA sequence: TGTGCCAGCAGCCTGTTACTCTCCAATGAGCAGTTCTTC. It yields the protein CASSLLLSNEQFF.

This clone was counted a single time. The CDR3 spells CASRQLAGDNQPQHF. CDR3 in DNA: TGTGCCAGCAGGCAGTTAGCAGGGGACAATCAGCCCCAGCATTTT. The V gene is TRBV6-5, the J gene TRBJ1-5; D may be TRBD1 (6 bases). Deletions cut 6 bases from V and 3 bases from J, with 15 bases between. CDR3 length: 15 amino acids. In germline, CDR1 is MNHEY, CDR2 SVGAGI.

V gene TRBV7-8 combines with J gene TRBJ2-7; D not resolved. Germline CDR1 reads SGHVS; CDR2 reads FQNEAQ. This CDR3 comprises 15 residues. Trimming stripped 2 bases from V and 2 bases from J, with 13 bases between. The CDR3 bases are TGTGCCAGCAGCTTACTTCGGCAGGTGCCCTACGAGCAGTACTTC. Its translation: CASSLLRQVPYEQYF.

The chain employs TRBV6-4 and TRBJ1-1; D call uncertain. Germline CDR1 MRHNA, CDR2 SNTAGT. The CDR3 is 11 residues long. Deletions cut 2 bases from V and 10 bases from J, with 8 bases between. The CDR3: CASSDGLPAFF. In DNA form, the CDR3 reads TGTGCCAGCAGTGACGGGCTCCCAGCTTTCTTT.

The chain carries TRBV5-6 and TRBJ2-7; D is unresolved. The CDR3 has 16 residues. CDR1 and CDR2 (germline): SGHDT, YYEEEE. V was cut by 0 bases and J by 2 bases, with 15 bases left in between. The CDR3 nucleotides are TGTGCCAGCAGCTTGGCTCCGTCTACTGAGGCCTACGAGCAGTACTTC. It yields the protein CASSLAPSTEAYEQYF.

The CDR3 region is CASSQEILAGAGTDTQYF. CDR3 DNA sequence: TGTGCCAGCAGCCAAGAGATCCTAGCGGGGGCGGGAACAGATACGCAGTATTTT. The chain has TRBV4-2 and TRBJ2-3; TRBD2 aligns across 10 bases. Germline V gene data show CDR1 as LGHNA and CDR2 as YNFKEQ. The CDR3 has 18 amino acids. J gave up 3 bases and V 0 bases, and 9 bases lay outside the gene matches.

The gene calls are TRBV7-3 and TRBJ2-5; TRBD2 aligns across 16 bases. This CDR3 is built from 17 residues. The V gene end was trimmed by 5 bases and the J gene end by 5 bases; junction bases not matched to a gene: 8. Germline V gene lookup returns CDR1 SGHTA and CDR2 FQGTGA. CDR3 amino acids: CASSKGTSGGAQETQYF. The CDR3 DNA sequence: TGTGCCAGCAGCAAAGGGACTAGCGGGGGGGCCCAGGAGACCCAGTACTTC. Combining the CDR3 with reference TRBV7-3 and TRBJ2-5 gives the whole variable domain GAGVSQTPSNKVTEKGKYVELRCDPISGHTALYWYRQSLGQGPEFLIYFQGTGAADDSGLPNDRFFAVRPEGSVSTLKIQRTERGDSAVYLCASSKGTSGGAQETQYFGPGTRLLVL.